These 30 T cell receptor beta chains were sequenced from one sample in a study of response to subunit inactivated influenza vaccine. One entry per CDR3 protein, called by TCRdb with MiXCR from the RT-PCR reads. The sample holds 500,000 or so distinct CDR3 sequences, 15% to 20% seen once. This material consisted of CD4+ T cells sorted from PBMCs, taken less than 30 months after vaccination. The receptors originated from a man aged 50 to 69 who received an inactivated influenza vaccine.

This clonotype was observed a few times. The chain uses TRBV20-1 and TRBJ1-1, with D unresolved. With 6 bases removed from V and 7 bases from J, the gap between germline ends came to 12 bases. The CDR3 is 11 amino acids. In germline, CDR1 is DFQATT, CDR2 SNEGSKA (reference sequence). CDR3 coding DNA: TGCAGTGCCGTGAGGACCGTTGAAGCTTTCTTT. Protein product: CSAVRTVEAFF.

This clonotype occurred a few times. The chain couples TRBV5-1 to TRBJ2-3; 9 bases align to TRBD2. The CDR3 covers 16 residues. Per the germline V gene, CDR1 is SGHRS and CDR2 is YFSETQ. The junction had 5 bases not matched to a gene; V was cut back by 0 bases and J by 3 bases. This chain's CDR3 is CASSLEVAGETDTQYF. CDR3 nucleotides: TGCGCCAGCAGCTTGGAGGTAGCGGGAGAGACAGATACGCAGTATTTT.

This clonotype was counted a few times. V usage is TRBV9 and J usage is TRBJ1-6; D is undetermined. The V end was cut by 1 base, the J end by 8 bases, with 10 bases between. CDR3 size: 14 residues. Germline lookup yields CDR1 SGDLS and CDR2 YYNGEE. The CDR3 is CASSVTDSYSPLHF. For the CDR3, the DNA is TGTGCCAGCAGCGTAACAGACTCGTATTCACCCCTCCACTTT. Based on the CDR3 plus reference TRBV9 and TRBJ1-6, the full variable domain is DSGVTQTPKHLITATGQRVTLRCSPRSGDLSVYWYQQSLDQGLQFLIQYYNGEERAKGNILERFSAQQFPDLHSELNLSSLELGDSALYFCASSVTDSYSPLHFGNGTRLTVT.

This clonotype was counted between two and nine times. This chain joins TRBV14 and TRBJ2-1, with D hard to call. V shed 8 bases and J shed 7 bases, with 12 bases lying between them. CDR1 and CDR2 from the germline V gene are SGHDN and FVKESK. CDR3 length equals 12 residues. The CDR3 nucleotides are TGTGCCAGCGGGGTTTTCCGGAATGAGCAGTTCTTC. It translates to CASGVFRNEQFF.

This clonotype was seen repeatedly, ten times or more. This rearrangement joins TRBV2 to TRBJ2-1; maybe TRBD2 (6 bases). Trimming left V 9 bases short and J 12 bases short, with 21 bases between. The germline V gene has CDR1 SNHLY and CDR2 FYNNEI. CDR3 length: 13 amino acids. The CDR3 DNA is TGTGCCAGAGGAGGGGCATGGCCTAGTGGGCAGTTCTTC. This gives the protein CARGGAWPSGQFF.

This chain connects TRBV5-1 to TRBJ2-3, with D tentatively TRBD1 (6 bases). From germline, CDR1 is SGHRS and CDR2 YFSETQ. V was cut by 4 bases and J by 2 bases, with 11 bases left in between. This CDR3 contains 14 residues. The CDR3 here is CASSRRTDTDTQYF. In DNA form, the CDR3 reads TGCGCCAGCAGCAGAAGGACAGACACAGATACGCAGTATTTT.

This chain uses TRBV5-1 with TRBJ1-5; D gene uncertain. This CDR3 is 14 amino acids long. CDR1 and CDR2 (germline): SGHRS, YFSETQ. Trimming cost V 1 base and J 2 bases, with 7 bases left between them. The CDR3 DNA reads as TGCGCCAGCAGCTTGATGCCGGGCAATCAGCCCCAGCATTTT. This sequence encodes CASSLMPGNQPQHF.

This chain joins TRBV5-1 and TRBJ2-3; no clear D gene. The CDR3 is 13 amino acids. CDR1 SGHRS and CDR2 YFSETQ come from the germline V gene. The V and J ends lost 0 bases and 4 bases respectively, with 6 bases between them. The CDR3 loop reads CASSLATSDTQYF. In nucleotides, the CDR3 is TGCGCCAGCAGCTTGGCGACGTCAGATACGCAGTATTTT.

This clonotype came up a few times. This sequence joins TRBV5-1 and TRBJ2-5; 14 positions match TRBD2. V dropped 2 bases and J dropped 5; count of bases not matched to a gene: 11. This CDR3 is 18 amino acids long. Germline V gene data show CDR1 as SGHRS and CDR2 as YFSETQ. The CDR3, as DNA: TGCGCCAGCAGCTTCGGGACTAGCGGGAGTATCGTGGGGGAGACCCAGTACTTC. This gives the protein CASSFGTSGSIVGETQYF.

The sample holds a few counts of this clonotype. The CDR3 nucleotides read TGTGCCAGCAGAAATACAGGGTCCTACGAGCAGTACTTC. Amino acid sequence: CASRNTGSYEQYF. The V and J genes are TRBV5-6 and TRBJ2-7, with D possibly TRBD1 on 6 matching bases. Germline V gene data show CDR1 as SGHDT and CDR2 as YYEEEE. This CDR3 has 13 amino acids. The V end lost 5 bases, the J end lost 1 base, and 10 bases lay between the germline ends.

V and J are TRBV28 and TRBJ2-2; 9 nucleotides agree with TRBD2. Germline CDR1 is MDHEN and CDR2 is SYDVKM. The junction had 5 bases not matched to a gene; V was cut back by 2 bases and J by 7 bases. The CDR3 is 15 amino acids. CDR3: CASSLLAGSVGELFF. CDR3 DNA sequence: TGTGCCAGCAGTTTACTAGCGGGATCGGTCGGGGAGCTGTTTTTT.

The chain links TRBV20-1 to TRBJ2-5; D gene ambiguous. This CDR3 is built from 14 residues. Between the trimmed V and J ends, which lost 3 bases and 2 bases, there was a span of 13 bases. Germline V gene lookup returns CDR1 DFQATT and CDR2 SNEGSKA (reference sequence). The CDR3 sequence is CSARPRAKQETQYF. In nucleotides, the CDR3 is TGCAGTGCTAGGCCCCGGGCCAAACAAGAGACCCAGTACTTC.

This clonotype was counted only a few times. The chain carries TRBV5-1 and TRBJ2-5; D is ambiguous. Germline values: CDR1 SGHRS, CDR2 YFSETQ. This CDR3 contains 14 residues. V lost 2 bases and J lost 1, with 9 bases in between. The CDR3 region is CASSFRALQETQYF. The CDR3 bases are TGCGCCAGCAGCTTCCGGGCCCTCCAAGAGACCCAGTACTTC.

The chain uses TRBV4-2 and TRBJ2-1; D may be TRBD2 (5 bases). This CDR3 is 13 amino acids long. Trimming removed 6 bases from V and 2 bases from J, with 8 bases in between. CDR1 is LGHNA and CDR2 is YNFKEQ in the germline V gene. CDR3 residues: CASRLLAYNEQFF. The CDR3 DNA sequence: TGTGCCAGCAGATTACTAGCCTACAATGAGCAGTTCTTC.

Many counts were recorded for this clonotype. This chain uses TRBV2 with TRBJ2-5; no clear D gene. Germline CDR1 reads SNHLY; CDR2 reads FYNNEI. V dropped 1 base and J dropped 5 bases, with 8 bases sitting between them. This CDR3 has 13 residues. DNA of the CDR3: TGTGCCAGCAGTGAAGTCTTGGGGGAGACCCAGTACTTC. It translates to CASSEVLGETQYF. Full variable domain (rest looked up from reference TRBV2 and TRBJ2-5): EPEVTQTPSHQVTQMGQEVILRCVPISNHLYFYWYRQILGQKVEFLVSFYNNEISEKSEIFDDQFSVERPDGSNFTLKIRSTKLEDSAMYFCASSEVLGETQYFGPGTRLLVL.

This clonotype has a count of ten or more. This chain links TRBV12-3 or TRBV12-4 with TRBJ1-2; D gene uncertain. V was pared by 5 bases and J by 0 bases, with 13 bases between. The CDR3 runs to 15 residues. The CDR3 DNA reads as TGTGCCAGCAGTCCTACGGGGAGGCCTAACTATGGCTACACCTTC. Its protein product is CASSPTGRPNYGYTF.

CDR3 sequence (DNA): TGCAGTGCTAGGGCTGCCAACGGGGACACCATATATTTT. This codes for CSARAANGDTIYF. The chain uses TRBV20-1 and TRBJ1-3; D gene unclear. The CDR3 consists of 13 residues. V was trimmed by 3 bases and J by 8 bases, leaving 14 bases between them. Germline V gene sequence: CDR1 DFQATT, CDR2 SNEGSKA (reference sequence).

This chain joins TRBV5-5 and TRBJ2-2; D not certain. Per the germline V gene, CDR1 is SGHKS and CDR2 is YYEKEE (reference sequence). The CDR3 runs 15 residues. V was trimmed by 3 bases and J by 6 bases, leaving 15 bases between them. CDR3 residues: CASSSRLGRAGELFF. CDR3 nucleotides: TGTGCCAGCAGCTCTCGGTTGGGTAGGGCCGGGGAGCTGTTTTTT.

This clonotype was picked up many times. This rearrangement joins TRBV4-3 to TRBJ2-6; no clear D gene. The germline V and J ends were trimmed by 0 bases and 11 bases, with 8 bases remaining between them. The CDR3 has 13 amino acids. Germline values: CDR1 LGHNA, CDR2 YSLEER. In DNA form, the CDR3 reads TGCGCCAGCAGCCAAGACCCCTGGGACGTCCTGACTTTC. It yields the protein CASSQDPWDVLTF.

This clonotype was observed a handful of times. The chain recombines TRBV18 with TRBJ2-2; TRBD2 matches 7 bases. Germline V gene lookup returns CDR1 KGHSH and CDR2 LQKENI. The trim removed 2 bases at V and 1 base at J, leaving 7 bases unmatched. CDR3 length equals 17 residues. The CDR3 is CASSPFGGGLNTGELFF. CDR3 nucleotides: TGTGCCAGCTCACCATTCGGCGGGGGACTGAACACCGGGGAGCTGTTTTTT.

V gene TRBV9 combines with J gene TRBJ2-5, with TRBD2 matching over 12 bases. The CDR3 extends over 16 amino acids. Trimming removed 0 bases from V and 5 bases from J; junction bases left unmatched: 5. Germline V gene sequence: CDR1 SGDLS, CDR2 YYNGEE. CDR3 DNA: TGTGCCAGCAGCGTAGGGACTAGCGGGGCCAGGGAGACCCAGTACTTC. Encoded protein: CASSVGTSGARETQYF. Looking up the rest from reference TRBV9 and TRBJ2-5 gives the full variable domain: DSGVTQTPKHLITATGQRVTLRCSPRSGDLSVYWYQQSLDQGLQFLIQYYNGEERAKGNILERFSAQQFPDLHSELNLSSLELGDSALYFCASSVGTSGARETQYFGPGTRLLVL.

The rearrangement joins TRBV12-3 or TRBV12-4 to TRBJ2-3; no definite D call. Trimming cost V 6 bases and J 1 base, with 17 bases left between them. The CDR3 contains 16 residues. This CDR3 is CASSSSGGQGTDTQYF. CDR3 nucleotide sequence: TGTGCCAGCAGCTCGTCTGGTGGGCAGGGCACAGATACGCAGTATTTT.

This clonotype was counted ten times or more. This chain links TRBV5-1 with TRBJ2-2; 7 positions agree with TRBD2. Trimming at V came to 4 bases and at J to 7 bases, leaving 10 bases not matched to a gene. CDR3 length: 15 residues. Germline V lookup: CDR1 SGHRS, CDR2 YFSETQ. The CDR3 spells CASSTGTNSVGELFF. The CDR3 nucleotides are TGCGCCAGCAGCACCGGGACTAACAGTGTCGGGGAGCTGTTTTTT.

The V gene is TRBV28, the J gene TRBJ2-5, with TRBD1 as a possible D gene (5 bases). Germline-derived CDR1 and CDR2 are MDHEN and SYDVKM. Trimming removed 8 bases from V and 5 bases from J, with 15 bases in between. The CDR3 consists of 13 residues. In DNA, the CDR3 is TGTGCCAGCCGGGCTTCGTGGGGCGAGACCCAGTACTTC. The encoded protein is CASRASWGETQYF.

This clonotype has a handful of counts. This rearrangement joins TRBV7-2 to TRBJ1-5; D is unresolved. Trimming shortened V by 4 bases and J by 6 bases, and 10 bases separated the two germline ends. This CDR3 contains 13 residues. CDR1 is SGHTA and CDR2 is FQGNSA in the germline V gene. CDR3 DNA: TGTGCCAGCAGCTCCGGGCCCTCTCAGCCCCAGCATTTT. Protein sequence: CASSSGPSQPQHF.

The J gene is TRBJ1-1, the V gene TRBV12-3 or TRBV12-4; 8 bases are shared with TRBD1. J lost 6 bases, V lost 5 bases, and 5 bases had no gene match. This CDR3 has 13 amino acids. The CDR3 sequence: CASSGQGFSEAFF. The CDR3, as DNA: TGTGCCAGCAGTGGACAGGGATTTTCTGAAGCTTTCTTT.

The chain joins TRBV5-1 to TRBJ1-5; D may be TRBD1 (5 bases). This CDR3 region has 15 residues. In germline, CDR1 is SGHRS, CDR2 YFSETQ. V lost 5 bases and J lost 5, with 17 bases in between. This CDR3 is CASSLGDGRDQPQHF. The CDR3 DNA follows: TGCGCCAGCAGTCTGGGGGACGGCAGAGATCAGCCCCAGCATTTT.

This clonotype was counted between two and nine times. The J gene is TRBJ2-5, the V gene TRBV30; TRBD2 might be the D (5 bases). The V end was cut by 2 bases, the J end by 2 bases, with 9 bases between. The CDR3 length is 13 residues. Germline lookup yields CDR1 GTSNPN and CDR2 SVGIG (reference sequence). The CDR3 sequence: CAWSTTGQETQYF. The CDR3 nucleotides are TGTGCCTGGAGTACAACGGGGCAAGAGACCCAGTACTTC. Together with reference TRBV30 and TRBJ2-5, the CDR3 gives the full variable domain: SQTIHQWPATLVQPVGSPLSLECTVEGTSNPNLYWYRQAAGRGLQLLFYSVGIGQISSEVPQNLSASRPQDRQFILSSKKLLLSDSGFYLCAWSTTGQETQYFGPGTRLLVL.

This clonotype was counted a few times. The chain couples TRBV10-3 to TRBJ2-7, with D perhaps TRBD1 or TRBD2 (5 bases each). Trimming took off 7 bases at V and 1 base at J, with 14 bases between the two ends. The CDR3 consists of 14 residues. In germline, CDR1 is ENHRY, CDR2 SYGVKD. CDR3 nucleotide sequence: TGTGCCATCAAACGGGAACAGGAATCCTACGAGCAGTACTTC. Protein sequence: CAIKREQESYEQYF.

The DNA for the CDR3 is TGTGCCAGCAGTTTGGGGCTAGCGGTTGTACGGATTGAGCAGTTCTTC. This translates into CASSLGLAVVRIEQFF. This chain links TRBV12-3 or TRBV12-4 with TRBJ2-1; the match to TRBD2 covers 7 bases. V lost 3 bases, J lost 9 bases, and 14 bases stayed unmatched. The CDR3 spans 16 residues.